One sample yielded the 11 T cell receptor beta chains listed below, sequenced in a study of T cells in Graves' hyperthyroidism and ophthalmopathy. The TCR beta CDR3 regions underwent amplification using RNA transcripts as the source. HTBI primers were used for first-round RT-PCR of the TCR CDR3. TCRdb re-called the multiplex PCR reads through MiXCR, storing one row per CDR3 protein. The sample yields hundreds of thousands of distinct CDR3 sequences, 35% to 45% seen once. Sequencing was carried out using blood. The source of these receptors is a man younger than 35 with Graves' hyperthyroidism.

The chain couples TRBV6-4 to TRBJ1-2, with TRBD1 matching 12 bases. The ends lost 3 bases at V and 6 bases at J; junction bases unmatched: 5. CDR3 length: 15 amino acids. Germline CDR1 reads MRHNA; CDR2 reads SNTAGT. CDR3 coding DNA: TGTGCCAGCAGTGAAGGGACAGGGGGCCGCGATGGCTACACCTTC. This gives the protein CASSEGTGGRDGYTF.

V usage is TRBV11-2 and J usage is TRBJ2-7; a weak D match, TRBD1 (6 bases). The germline gives CDR1 SGHAT, CDR2 FQNNGV. CDR3 length: 16 residues. The germline V and J ends were trimmed by 5 bases and 5 bases, with 22 bases remaining between them. The CDR3 sequence: CASSPRPGEGSNEQYF. CDR3 sequence (DNA): TGTGCCAGCAGCCCGCGACCAGGGGAAGGGTCCAACGAGCAGTACTTC. The variable domain in full, completed from reference TRBV11-2 and TRBJ2-7, reads EAGVAQSPRYKIIEKRQSVAFWCNPISGHATLYWYQQILGQGPKLLIQFQNNGVVDDSQLPKDRFSAERLKGVDSTLKIQPAKLEDSAVYLCASSPRPGEGSNEQYFGPGTRLTVT.

The sample holds a few counts of this clonotype. The chain uses TRBV12-3 or TRBV12-4 and TRBJ2-7; TRBD2 matches at 9 bases. V lost 6 bases, J lost 7 bases, and 7 bases stayed unmatched. The CDR3 contains 13 residues. CDR3 region: CASSGRLAEEQYF. The CDR3 DNA is TGTGCCAGCAGCGGACGACTAGCGGAGGAGCAGTACTTC.

This chain links TRBV7-9 with TRBJ2-2; the D gene could be TRBD1 or TRBD2 (5 bases each). Germline values: CDR1 SEHNR, CDR2 FQNEAQ (reference sequence). V was clipped by 10 bases and J by 6 bases, with 21 bases between them. This CDR3 has 15 residues. The CDR3 sequence is CANSGGDRGSGELFF. The CDR3 nucleotides are TGTGCCAACTCAGGAGGAGACAGAGGGTCCGGGGAGCTGTTTTTT.

A few counts support this clonotype. The V gene is TRBV25-1, the J gene TRBJ2-5; the D gene is possibly TRBD1 (5 bases). The CDR3 length is 14 residues. V lost 5 bases to trimming and J lost 4 bases, with 14 bases between them. Germline loops: CDR1 MGHDK, CDR2 SYGVNS. The CDR3 coding sequence is TGTGCCAGCAGTCCCTCTCAGGGCGTAGAGACCCAGTACTTC. It codes for CASSPSQGVETQYF.

At least ten counts were recorded for this clonotype. The rearrangement links TRBV5-1 to TRBJ1-5, with D unresolved. CDR3 size: 14 residues. Germline-derived CDR1 and CDR2 are SGHRS and YFSETQ. V shed 5 bases and J shed 2 bases, with 11 bases lying between them. The CDR3 DNA reads TGCGCCAGCAGGGAAGGGTTGGGCAATCAGCCCCAGCATTTT. This translates into CASREGLGNQPQHF. Looking up the rest from reference TRBV5-1 and TRBJ1-5 gives the full variable domain: KAGVTQTPRYLIKTRGQQVTLSCSPISGHRSVSWYQQTPGQGLQFLFEYFSETQRNKGNFPGRFSGRQFSNSRSEMNVSTLELGDSALYLCASREGLGNQPQHFGDGTRLSIL.

This clonotype appeared a few times. The chain links TRBV20-1 to TRBJ1-2, with 7 positions matching TRBD1. Germline CDR1 reads DFQATT; CDR2 reads SNEGSKA (reference sequence). With V trimmed by 0 bases and J by 4 bases, 11 bases remained unmatched. The CDR3 is made up of 16 amino acids. The DNA for the CDR3 is TGCAGTGCTAGAGAGGACAGGTGGAAAGGATCCTATGGCTACACCTTC. Translated: CSAREDRWKGSYGYTF.

The table lists this clonotype with many counts. The genes are TRBV29-1 and TRBJ2-7; D possibly corresponds to TRBD1 (6 bases). This CDR3 contains 12 residues. In germline, CDR1 is SQVTM, CDR2 ANQGSEA. V was cut by 8 bases and J by 4 bases, with 15 bases left in between. CDR3 sequence (DNA): TGCAGCTTCCGACAGGACCCGTACGAGCAGTACTTC. Translating gives CSFRQDPYEQYF.

With regard to this clonotype: This may stem from a read error, because a much larger clone lies one nucleotide away. The chain is built from TRBV19 and TRBJ1-1, with D unresolved. V was pared by 6 bases and J by 2 bases, with 13 bases between. Germline CDR1 is LNHDA and CDR2 is SQIVND (reference sequence). CDR3 length: 14 amino acids. The CDR3 DNA is TGTGCCAGTAGGGATGGAGCTATAAACACTGAAGCTTTCTTT. Protein sequence: CASRDGAINTEAFF.

V is TRBV15 and J is TRBJ2-5; tentatively, D is TRBD1 (6 bases). CDR1 LNHNV and CDR2 YYDKDF come from the germline V gene (reference sequence). CDR3 length: 13 residues. Trimming took 5 bases from V and 3 from J, leaving 10 bases between them. CDR3 sequence reads: CATSFEGEETQYF. In DNA, the CDR3 is TGTGCCACCAGCTTCGAGGGGGAAGAGACCCAGTACTTC.

This chain connects TRBV5-1 to TRBJ2-2; a possible D gene is TRBD1 (6 bases). Trimming removed 4 bases from V and 6 bases from J, with 16 bases in between. There are 15 residues in the CDR3. Germline-derived CDR1 and CDR2 are SGHRS and YFSETQ. CDR3 sequence: CASSLEQGMAGELFF. As DNA, the CDR3 is TGCGCCAGCAGCCTAGAACAGGGAATGGCCGGGGAGCTGTTTTTT.